This TCR beta chain was observed in a study of human T cells and chemical hapten exposure. Turning to the study itself: All patients underwent weekly scalp dosing with diphenylcyclopropenone for the full approximately 23-week study.

In the authors' workflow: Ranging from about 20,000 to 750,000, TCR counts per sample had a median value of 95,638. TCRdb reanalysed the RACE reads using MiXCR and keeps one entry per CDR3 protein. TCRdb's processing, not the authors' own work, is the source of the V and J calls. The repertoire holds fewer than 55,000 distinct CDR3 sequences, with roughly a tenth as singletons. This clonotype was seen at least ten times. The CDR3 extends over 15 amino acids. Germline V gene lookup returns CDR1 MDHEN and CDR2 SYDVKM. With 2 bases clipped from V and 7 bases from J, the junction kept 4 bases outside the gene matches. The time point is: patch test 3, about 24 weeks after DPC sensitization. Regarding treatment: therapeutic diphenylcyclopropenone sensitization with weekly scalp DPC. Unfractionated whole blood yielded the extracted total RNA.

This clonotype originated in a woman in her thirties or forties with alopecia areata. Some clones in this sample may be carry-over from other donors' samples. The source material was whole blood, sampled in connection with sensitization to the hapten diphenylcyclopropenone (DPC). This chain uses TRBV28 with TRBJ1-6; 8 positions agree with TRBD1. Here the CDR3 reads CASSLIGQGNSPLHF. CDR3 bases: TGTGCCAGCAGTTTAATTGGACAGGGAAATTCACCCCTCCACTTT.